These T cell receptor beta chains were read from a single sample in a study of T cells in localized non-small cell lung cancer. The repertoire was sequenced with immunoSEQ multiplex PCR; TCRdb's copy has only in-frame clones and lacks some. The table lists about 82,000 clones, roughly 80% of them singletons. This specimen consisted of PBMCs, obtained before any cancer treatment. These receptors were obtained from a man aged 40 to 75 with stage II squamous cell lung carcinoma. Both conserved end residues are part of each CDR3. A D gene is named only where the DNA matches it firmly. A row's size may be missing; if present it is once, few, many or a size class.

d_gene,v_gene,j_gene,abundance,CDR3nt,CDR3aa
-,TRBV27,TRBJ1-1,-,TGTGCCAGCAGCTCGGGACATCTGAACACTGAAGCTTTCTTT,CASSSGHLNTEAFF
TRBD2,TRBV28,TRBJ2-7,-,TGTGCCAGCAGTTTAGGGTCTAGCGGGAGAGGGGAGCAGTACTTC,CASSLGSSGRGEQYF
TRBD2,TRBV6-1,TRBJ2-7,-,TGTGCCAGCAGTGAAGGGACTAGCGGGAGGGTTTTTGAGCAGTACTTC,CASSEGTSGRVFEQYF
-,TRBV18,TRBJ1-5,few,TGTGCCAGCTCACCTCGAGGGGCCGGTGGCAATCAGCCCCAGCATTTT,CASSPRGAGGNQPQHF
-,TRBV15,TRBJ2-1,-,TGTGCCACCAGGAGAAGGGGGTTACCTTACAATGAGCAGTTCTTC,CATRRRGLPYNEQFF
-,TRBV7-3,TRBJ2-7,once,TGTGCCAGCAGCGCGGCAGGGGTCGACGAGCAGTACTTC,CASSAAGVDEQYF
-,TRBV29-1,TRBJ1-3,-,TGCAGCGGGAAGTCTGGAAACACCATATATTTT,CSGKSGNTIYF
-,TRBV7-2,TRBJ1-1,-,TGTGCCAGCAGCTTAGGGCAGAACACTGAAGCTTTCTTT,CASSLGQNTEAFF
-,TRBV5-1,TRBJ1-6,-,TGCGCCAGCAGCTTGGCGGGCCAGGCGGGTTCACCCCTCCACTTT,CASSLAGQAGSPLHF
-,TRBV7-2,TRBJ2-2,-,TGTGCCAGCAGCTTTTATCTAGCGTACACCGGGGAGCTGTTTTTT,CASSFYLAYTGELFF
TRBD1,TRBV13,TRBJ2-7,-,TGTGCCAGCAGCCCCGGGACAGGGGCCTACGAGCAGTACTTC,CASSPGTGAYEQYF
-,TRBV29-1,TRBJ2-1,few,TGCAGCGTTGAAGTATCGGGGTTTAGCTCCTACAATGAGCAGTTCTTC,CSVEVSGFSSYNEQFF
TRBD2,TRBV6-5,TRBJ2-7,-,TGTGCCAGCAGTTACTCCAGCGGGAGGGGCTACGAGCAGTACTTC,CASSYSSGRGYEQYF
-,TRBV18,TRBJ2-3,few,TGTGCCAGCCGCTTCGAGGCAGATACGCAGTATTTT,CASRFEADTQYF
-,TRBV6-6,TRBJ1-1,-,TGTGCCAGCAGTTACCGAGACAGGAACACTGAAGCTTTCTTT,CASSYRDRNTEAFF
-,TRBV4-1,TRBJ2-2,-,TGCGCCAGCAGCCAACCTGGGGCGGTGAACACCGGGGAGCTGTTTTTT,CASSQPGAVNTGELFF
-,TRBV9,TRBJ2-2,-,TGTGCCAGCAGACAGGGACCACACACCGGGGAGCTGTTTTTT,CASRQGPHTGELFF
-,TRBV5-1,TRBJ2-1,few,TGCGCCAGCAGCTTGATTTGGGGGGTCGGTGAGCAGTTCTTC,CASSLIWGVGEQFF
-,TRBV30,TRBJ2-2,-,TGTGCCTGGAGTAACAAGAACACCGGGGAGCTGTTTTTT,CAWSNKNTGELFF
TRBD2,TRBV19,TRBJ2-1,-,TGTGCCAGTAGCCGGACTAGTGTCAATGAGCAGTTCTTC,CASSRTSVNEQFF
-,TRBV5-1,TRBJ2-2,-,TGCGCCAGCAGCGAGGACAGTTACACCGGGGAGCTGTTTTTT,CASSEDSYTGELFF
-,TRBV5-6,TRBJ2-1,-,TGTGCCAGCAGCTTGGCTTCCGGTGAGCAGTTCTTC,CASSLASGEQFF
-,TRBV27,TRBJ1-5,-,TGTGCCAGCCGGCCACAGGGTCCGAGCAATCAGCCCCAGCATTTT,CASRPQGPSNQPQHF
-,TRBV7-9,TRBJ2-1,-,TGTGCCAGCAGCATCGGACAGTACAATGAGCAGTTCTTC,CASSIGQYNEQFF
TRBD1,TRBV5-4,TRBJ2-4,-,TGTGCCAGCAGCAGCCAACAGGGGTCCAAAAACATTCAGTACTTC,CASSSQQGSKNIQYF
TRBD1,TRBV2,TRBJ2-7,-,TGTGCCAGCAGTGACGGGGGACAGGGGTACGAGCAGTACTTC,CASSDGGQGYEQYF
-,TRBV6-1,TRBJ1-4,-,TGTGCCAGCAGTGAAGGGGCTACAGGTGGAAAACTGTTTTTT,CASSEGATGGKLFF
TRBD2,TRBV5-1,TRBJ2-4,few,TGCGCCAGCAGCTTGGGGCGGGGGGTAGCCAAAAACATTCAGTACTTC,CASSLGRGVAKNIQYF